Below are 11 T cell receptor beta chains sequenced from a single sample in a study of PD-L1 blockade in urothelial cancer. Assay: immunoSEQ multiplex PCR; the TCRdb copy retains only in-frame clones and omits some. The sample lists 50,000 to 65,000 clones, approximately 80% occurring once. The sequencing used PBMCs, collected around atezolizumab (anti-PD-L1) treatment. These receptors all stem from a man aged 40-50 years with urothelial cancer.

The chain is built from TRBV7-2 and TRBJ2-7, with a possible D match to TRBD2 (6 bases). V lost 4 bases, J lost 3 bases, and 13 bases lay in between. The CDR3 runs 14 residues. Germline loops: CDR1 SGHTA, CDR2 FQGNSA. The CDR3 reads CASSSTRGGYEQYF. In DNA form, the CDR3 reads TGTGCCAGCAGCTCGACTAGGGGCGGCTACGAGCAGTACTTC.

The rearrangement joins TRBV27 to TRBJ2-7; possibly TRBD1 for D (6 bases). The CDR3 totals 14 residues. The germline CDR1 and CDR2 sequences are MNHEY and SMNVEV (reference sequence). V was clipped by 3 bases and J by 5 bases, with 14 bases between them. The CDR3 DNA reads TGTGCCAGCAGTTTTTTCCAGGGGAAGAACGAGCAGTACTTC. It is translated as CASSFFQGKNEQYF.

The chain is built from TRBV5-8 and TRBJ1-2; a possible D gene is TRBD1 (5 bases). Germline V CDR1 and CDR2: SGHTS, YDEGEE. V lost 4 bases and J lost 4, with 26 bases in between. This CDR3 spans 18 amino acids. The CDR3 loop is CASSDSRGFGARPYGYTF. CDR3 DNA: TGTGCCAGCAGCGATAGTAGGGGATTCGGCGCGAGGCCCTATGGCTACACCTTC.

The chain uses TRBV30 and TRBJ1-2; no clear D gene. V gave up 1 base and J gave up 8 bases, with 11 bases separating them. Germline values: CDR1 GTSNPN, CDR2 SVGIG (reference sequence). The CDR3 consists of 12 residues. In nucleotides, the CDR3 is TGTGCCTGGAGTGCCCCCAGTGGCGGCTACACCTTC. Its protein is CAWSAPSGGYTF.

This clone was picked up one time. The chain employs TRBV7-9 and TRBJ2-4; TRBD1 aligns across 9 bases. CDR3 size: 15 residues. Germline CDR1 SEHNR, CDR2 FQNEAQ (reference sequence). V was pared by 5 bases and J by 3 bases, with 5 bases of the junction left unmatched. The CDR3 region is CASSQTGGNKNIQYF. CDR3 DNA: TGTGCCAGCAGCCAAACAGGGGGCAACAAAAACATTCAGTACTTC.

The chain has TRBV28 and TRBJ2-7, with 15 nucleotides matching TRBD2. The CDR3 extends over 16 amino acids. Germline loops: CDR1 MDHEN, CDR2 SYDVKM. Trimming cost V 0 bases and J 5 bases; bases outside gene matches: 2. The CDR3 DNA reads TGTGCCAGCAGTTTATGGGGGACTAGCGGGAGGAACGAGCAGTACTTC. This codes for CASSLWGTSGRNEQYF.

DNA of the CDR3: TGTGCCAGCACCCAGGGAACCTTTGCAGATACGCAGTATTTT. Translated, it gives CASTQGTFADTQYF. This chain joins TRBV6-1 and TRBJ2-3, with D perhaps matching TRBD1 (5 bases). CDR1 is MNHNS, CDR2 SASEGT, per germline. Deletions cut 7 bases from V and 4 bases from J, with 15 bases between. The length of the CDR3 is 14 residues.

The chain uses TRBV6-6 and TRBJ2-4; TRBD1 agrees at 8 bases. With 2 bases clipped from V and 10 bases from J, the junction kept 4 bases outside the gene matches. CDR3 size: 13 residues. Germline loops: CDR1 MNHNY, CDR2 SVGAGI (reference sequence). The CDR3 spells CASSYQGAVIQYF. The CDR3 nucleotides are TGTGCCAGCAGTTACCAGGGGGCCGTTATTCAGTACTTC.

This chain links TRBV7-8 with TRBJ2-3; D call uncertain. V was pared by 4 bases and J by 2 bases, with 4 bases between. The CDR3 is 12 residues long. Germline V gives CDR1 SGHVS, CDR2 FQNEAQ. The DNA of the CDR3 is TGTGCCAGCAGCTCCTACACAGATACGCAGTATTTT. It codes for CASSSYTDTQYF.

The gene calls are TRBV19 and TRBJ2-2, with a possible D match to TRBD1 (6 bases). V was pared by 6 bases and J by 3 bases, with 11 bases between. This CDR3 contains 14 residues. Germline-derived CDR1 and CDR2 are LNHDA and SQIVND (reference sequence). DNA of the CDR3: TGTGCCAGTAGGCACAGGGAATACACCGGGGAGCTGTTTTTT. Translation: CASRHREYTGELFF.

This clone was seen just once. The chain employs TRBV18 and TRBJ1-2; D unresolved. Trimming left V 0 bases short and J 4 bases short, with 12 bases between. Looked up from germline, CDR1 is KGHSH and CDR2 is LQKENI. This CDR3 spans 15 amino acids. Here the CDR3 reads CASSPPPGTSYGYTF. The CDR3, as DNA: TGTGCCAGCTCACCACCCCCGGGAACGAGCTATGGCTACACCTTC. Full variable domain (rest looked up from reference TRBV18 and TRBJ1-2): NAGVMQNPRHLVRRRGQEARLRCSPMKGHSHVYWYRQLPEEGLKFMVYLQKENIIDESGMPKERFSAEFPKEGPSILRIQQVVRGDSAAYFCASSPPPGTSYGYTFGSGTRLTVV.